This T cell receptor (beta chain) was identified during a study of T cells in Graves' hyperthyroidism and ophthalmopathy. Study findings and constraints: Most thyroid clonotypes expanded above 0.001 appeared in blood too.

Patients with ophthalmopathy all had a Clinical Activity Score of at least 3, a NOSPECS grade of at least 4 and duration under 3 months. Lactation, pregnancy, other autoimmune disease or uncontrolled infection led to exclusion of patients. Using RNA transcripts as the source, TCR beta CDR3 regions were amplified. The HTBI primer set was used in a first-round RT-PCR of the TCR CDR3. MiXCR, run by TCRdb on the multiplex PCR reads, gives a single entry per CDR3 protein. The sample records approximately 600,000 distinct CDR3 sequences, about 14% being singletons. This clonotype was picked up a small number of times. Its antigen is undetermined. V gave up 6 bases and J gave up 10 bases, with 16 bases separating them. The CDR3 has 13 residues. Germline V gives CDR1 SQVTM, CDR2 ANQGSEA.

The specimen sequenced was blood. This TCR derives from a woman between 18 and 30 years old with Graves' ophthalmopathy. The gene calls are TRBV29-1 and TRBJ1-6; no reliable D call. The CDR3 sequence: CSVADPGGSPLHF. The DNA of the CDR3 is TGCAGCGTCGCGGACCCTGGAGGGTCACCCCTCCACTTT.